These T cell receptor beta chains were read from a single sample in a study of blood T cell repertoires in COVID-19. Here immunoSEQ multiplex PCR was the method, and the copy in TCRdb shows in-frame clones only, minus some. Of 250,000 or so clones in the sample, less than 90% are singletons; the top ten hold almost 2%. Material for sequencing was peripheral blood. These receptors were taken from a man aged 30 to 39 with active or convalescent COVID-19. The CDR3 runs from the conserved cysteine through the conserved F or W. The D gene is left open where the match is weak. The size of a clone is reported for some rows only, either as once, few or many, or as a class for expanded clones.

14	TRBV29-1	TRBD1	TRBJ1-1	-	CSARDRRMNTEAFF	TGCAGCGCTCGGGACAGGAGAATGAACACTGAAGCTTTCTTT
13	TRBV29-1	TRBD1	TRBJ2-7	-	CSVVSGQGYEQYF	TGCAGCGTTGTCTCGGGACAGGGGTACGAGCAGTACTTC
17	TRBV4-3	-	TRBJ1-3	-	CASSQEPQPGSEGTIYF	TGCGCCAGCAGCCAAGAGCCACAGCCGGGCTCGGAGGGCACCATATATTTT
11	TRBV5-8	-	TRBJ2-2	-	CAGWRAGELFF	TGTGCCGGCTGGAGAGCCGGGGAGCTGTTTTTT
13	TRBV5-1	-	TRBJ1-2	-	CASSWDTSYGYTF	TGCGCCAGCAGCTGGGACACCTCCTATGGCTACACCTTC
17	TRBV6-2/TRBV6-3	TRBD2	TRBJ2-5	-	CASSKGLAGGRQETQYF	TGTGCCAGCAGTAAGGGACTAGCGGGGGGGCGGCAAGAGACCCAGTACTTC
14	TRBV7-2	TRBD2	TRBJ2-7	-	CASSLVAGGHEQYF	TGTGCCAGCAGCTTAGTAGCGGGGGGACACGAGCAGTACTTC
14	TRBV6-5	TRBD1	TRBJ2-7	-	CASSPDRGRYEQYF	TGTGCCAGCAGTCCGGACAGGGGGCGATACGAGCAGTACTTC
15	TRBV10-1	-	TRBJ1-4	-	CASSDGDNKNEKLFF	TGCGCCAGCAGTGATGGGGACAACAAGAATGAAAAACTGTTTTTT
12	TRBV29-1	-	TRBJ1-2	-	CSSRYRDYGYTF	TGCAGCTCTCGCTACAGGGACTATGGCTACACCTTC
13	TRBV30	TRBD1	TRBJ1-4	few	CASSGTGGEKLFF	TGTGCCAGTAGCGGGACAGGGGGGGAAAAACTGTTTTTT
15	TRBV28	TRBD1	TRBJ1-2	-	CASSLGQGLGYGYTF	TGTGCCAGCAGTTTAGGACAGGGGCTTGGGTATGGCTACACCTTC
15	TRBV5-4	-	TRBJ1-2	-	CASSLDPGDPYGYTF	TGTGCCAGCAGCTTGGATCCGGGAGACCCCTATGGCTACACCTTC
11	TRBV19	-	TRBJ2-7	once	CASGGPYEQYF	TGTGCCAGTGGGGGCCCCTACGAGCAGTACTTC
15	TRBV27	TRBD1	TRBJ1-2	once	CASSPSRGLGYGYTF	TGTGCCAGCAGTCCAAGCAGGGGGCTAGGCTATGGCTACACCTTC
14	TRBV27	TRBD1	TRBJ1-6	-	CASSWGQSNSPLHF	TGTGCCAGCAGTTGGGGACAGAGTAATTCACCCCTCCACTTT
15	TRBV6-6	-	TRBJ1-2	once	CASSGRGGLDYGYTF	TGTGCCAGCAGTGGGAGGGGAGGGTTGGACTATGGCTACACCTTC
17	TRBV10-3	TRBD2	TRBJ2-3	-	CAISASTSGARTDTQYF	TGTGCCATCAGTGCGTCGACTAGCGGAGCCCGCACAGATACGCAGTATTTT
15	TRBV27	-	TRBJ2-3	-	CASSAPWGPTDTQYF	TGTGCCAGCAGTGCCCCCTGGGGCCCAACAGATACGCAGTATTTT
16	TRBV2	TRBD1	TRBJ1-5	-	CASSDYRGLKSQPQHF	TGTGCCAGCAGTGACTACAGGGGGCTTAAGAGTCAGCCCCAGCATTTT
17	TRBV9	-	TRBJ2-1	-	CASSARQTVSSYNEQFF	TGTGCCAGCAGCGCGCGACAGACCGTGAGCTCCTACAATGAGCAGTTCTTC
15	TRBV7-9	TRBD1	TRBJ1-5	-	CASSLGPGQRQPQHF	TGTGCCAGCAGCTTAGGACCGGGACAGAGACAGCCCCAGCATTTT
14	TRBV2	-	TRBJ2-7	few	CASSLRRESYEQYF	TGTGCCAGCAGTCTAAGACGGGAATCCTACGAGCAGTACTTC
15	TRBV27	TRBD2	TRBJ2-2	many	CASSSGGNYVGELFF	TGTGCCAGCAGTTCCGGGGGGAACTACGTCGGGGAGCTGTTTTTT
16	TRBV19	-	TRBJ1-3	-	CASSRGLEASGNTIYF	TGTGCCAGTAGTAGAGGATTGGAGGCCTCTGGAAACACCATATATTTT
14	TRBV6-5	-	TRBJ2-2	-	CASRSRQNTGELFF	TGTGCCAGCAGATCCCGACAGAACACCGGGGAGCTGTTTTTT
13	TRBV7-8	-	TRBJ1-1	-	CASISTRGTEAFF	TGTGCCAGCATAAGCACTCGGGGCACTGAAGCTTTCTTT
15	TRBV6-5	-	TRBJ2-4	-	CASSYSSGAKNIQYF	TGTGCCAGCAGTTACTCCTCCGGGGCCAAAAACATTCAGTACTTC
15	TRBV19	TRBD1	TRBJ2-7	-	CASQGAGFANYEQYF	TGTGCCAGCCAGGGGGCAGGGTTCGCTAACTACGAGCAGTACTTC
15	TRBV18	TRBD1	TRBJ2-5	-	CASSPQGTGQETQYF	TGTGCCAGCTCACCCCAAGGGACAGGACAAGAGACCCAGTACTTC
16	TRBV7-9	-	TRBJ2-2	-	CASSLVGTSNTGELFF	TGTGCCAGCAGCTTAGTCGGGACATCGAACACCGGGGAGCTGTTTTTT